These T cell receptor beta chains were read from a single sample in a study of T cell responses to AZD1222 COVID-19 vaccine. Only in-frame clones appear in the TCRdb table, and some are missing; sequencing was by immunoSEQ multiplex PCR. The sample has around 120,000 clones; around 88% are singletons. The specimen comprised peripheral blood, sampled on day 0 of AZD1222 vaccination. Receptors originate from an adult in good health. CDR3s include the opening cysteine and the closing phenylalanine or tryptophan. The order of the fields is clone size, V gene, J gene, D gene, CDR3 protein, CDR3 DNA. D genes are given only for firm matches. For some rows the clone size is stated as once, few or many, or as a class when expanded; others skip it.

.	TRBV19	TRBJ2-5	.	CASSISLTVETQYF	TGTGCCAGTAGTATTTCGTTAACAGTCGAGACCCAGTACTTC
.	TRBV6-5	TRBJ1-2	.	CASSPGGDYGYTF	TGTGCCAGCAGTCCGGGGGGGGACTATGGCTACACCTTC
.	TRBV10-3	TRBJ1-1	TRBD1	CAIRGQLNTEAFF	TGTGCCATCAGGGGACAGTTGAACACTGAAGCTTTCTTT
.	TRBV28	TRBJ1-5	.	CASLPDSNQPQHF	TGTGCCAGCCTACCGGATAGCAATCAGCCCCAGCATTTT
.	TRBV3-1/TRBV3-2	TRBJ2-5	.	CASSQEGHREPTETQYF	TGTGCCAGCAGCCAAGAGGGCCACAGGGAACCCACAGAGACCCAGTACTTC
.	TRBV5-5	TRBJ1-2	.	CASSLEWGGGYTF	TGTGCCAGCAGCTTGGAGTGGGGAGGAGGCTACACCTTC
many	TRBV3-1/TRBV3-2	TRBJ1-3	TRBD1	CASSRGDRLIGNTIYF	TGTGCCAGCAGCCGAGGGGACAGACTAATTGGAAACACCATATATTTT
.	TRBV7-2	TRBJ1-2	.	CASSLDRQLNYGYTF	TGTGCCAGCAGCTTAGATCGGCAGCTTAACTATGGCTACACCTTC
.	TRBV5-1	TRBJ1-2	.	CASSLGQNYGYTF	TGCGCCAGCAGCTTGGGGCAGAACTATGGCTACACCTTC
.	TRBV3-1/TRBV3-2	TRBJ2-7	TRBD2	CASSQGSGGTYEQYF	TGTGCCAGCAGCCAGGGGTCGGGGGGAACCTACGAGCAGTACTTC
.	TRBV7-9	TRBJ1-6	.	CASSPRGGGVDSPLHF	TGTGCCAGCAGCCCCCGGGGCGGGGGAGTTGATTCACCCCTCCACTTT
.	TRBV7-9	TRBJ2-2	TRBD1	CASSPPGQETGELFF	TGTGCCAGCAGCCCCCCGGGACAGGAGACCGGGGAGCTGTTTTTT
.	TRBV7-2	TRBJ1-1	.	CASSLGLQVNTEAFF	TGTGCCAGCAGCTTAGGACTACAGGTGAACACTGAAGCTTTCTTT
.	TRBV6-6	TRBJ2-2	.	CASREEGVNTGELFF	TGTGCCAGCAGGGAGGAGGGCGTGAACACCGGGGAGCTGTTTTTT
.	TRBV7-3	TRBJ2-2	TRBD2	CASQAGNTGELFF	TGTGCCAGTCAAGCGGGAAACACCGGGGAGCTGTTTTTT
.	TRBV5-4	TRBJ2-5	.	CASSYGNQETQYF	TGTGCCAGCAGCTACGGGAACCAAGAGACCCAGTACTTC
.	TRBV7-3	TRBJ1-1	.	CASSMGPNTEAFF	TGTGCCAGCAGCATGGGTCCGAACACTGAAGCTTTCTTT
.	TRBV7-2	TRBJ2-5	.	CASSLRRFQETQYF	TGTGCCAGCAGCCTCCGACGGTTCCAAGAGACCCAGTACTTC
.	TRBV12-3/TRBV12-4	TRBJ1-1	.	CASSSDGYTEAFF	TGTGCCAGCAGTTCAGACGGGTACACTGAAGCTTTCTTT
.	TRBV7-9	TRBJ1-6	.	CASSLLGDSPLHF	TGTGCCAGCAGCTTATTAGGGGATTCACCCCTCCACTTT